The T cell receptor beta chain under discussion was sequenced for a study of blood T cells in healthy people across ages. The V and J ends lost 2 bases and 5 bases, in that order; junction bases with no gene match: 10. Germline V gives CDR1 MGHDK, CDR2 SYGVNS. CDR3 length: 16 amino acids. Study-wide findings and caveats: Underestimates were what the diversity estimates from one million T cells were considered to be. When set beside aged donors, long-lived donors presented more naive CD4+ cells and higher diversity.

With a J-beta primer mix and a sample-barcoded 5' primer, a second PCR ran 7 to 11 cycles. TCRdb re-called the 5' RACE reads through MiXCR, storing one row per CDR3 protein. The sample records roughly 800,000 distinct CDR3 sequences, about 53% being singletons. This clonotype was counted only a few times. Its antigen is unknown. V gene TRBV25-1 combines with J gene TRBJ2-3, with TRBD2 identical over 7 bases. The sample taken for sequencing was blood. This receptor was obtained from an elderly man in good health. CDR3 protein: CASSEDVAGAGDTQYF. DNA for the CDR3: TGTGCCAGCAGTGAAGATGTAGCGGGCGCTGGAGATACGCAGTATTTT.